This T cell receptor beta chain was obtained from a study of blood T cell repertoires in COVID-19. About the research overall: PBMCs, B-cell-depleted T cells, or T cells provided the cDNA or gDNA that made up the material.

Germline V gene sequence: CDR1 SEHNR, CDR2 FQNEAQ (reference sequence). V lost 5 bases and J lost 3, with 25 bases in between. This CDR3 is 18 amino acids long. TCRdb's table, derived via immunoSEQ multiplex PCR, lists solely in-frame clones and lacks some. The data hold some 310,000 clones, with roughly 90% observed a single time. The sequence was collected from a woman in her thirties who had recovered from COVID-19. The sequencing sample was made of PBMCs or T cells enriched from blood (not recorded which). J is TRBJ1-2 and V is TRBV7-9, with a tentative D call TRBD1 (5 bases). The CDR3 nucleotides read TGTGCCAGCAGCCCTCCAATCCAAGGGGCGGATGGCTACTATGGCTACACCTTC. Its translation is CASSPPIQGADGYYGYTF.